The sample holds many counts of the clone carrying this T cell receptor (beta chain). Its antigen is as yet unknown. Isolation yielded PBMCs, at least 6 million per sample, in every case. The V gene's germline CDR1 is LGHDT and CDR2 YNNKEL (reference sequence). With 0 bases removed from V and 7 bases from J, the gap between germline ends came to 13 bases. The length of the CDR3 is 15 residues. This sample is drawn from a study of blood T cells in healthy people across ages. Across the whole study: Every two T cells gave about one barcoded beta molecule via template switching. Overall study findings and caveats: Age showed a roughly linear inverse relationship with TCR beta diversity per million T cells.

Then a second PCR, running roughly 7 to 11 cycles, was carried out with a sample-barcoded 5' primer and a J-beta primer mix. TCRdb re-called the 5' RACE reads with MiXCR, one entry per CDR3 protein. The sample records about 730,000 distinct CDR3 sequences, 40% to 45% being singletons. Sequencing used blood. The chain couples TRBV3-1 to TRBJ1-5, with a tentative D call TRBD1 (5 bases). The TCR was taken from a woman aged 55-69 years in good health. The CDR3 loop is CASSQDRGTTQPQHF. The CDR3 nucleotides read TGTGCCAGCAGCCAAGATCGAGGGACTACCCAGCCCCAGCATTTT.